The 15 T cell receptor beta chains given below trace back to one sample, sequenced in a study of T cells in localized non-small cell lung cancer (dated by TCRdb to the early 2020s). Library generation was performed with the immunoSEQ multiplex PCR assay. TCRdb carries this immuneACCESS record with in-frame sequences only. Its versions omit some clonotypes, under half of them owing to an unresolved V gene in the studies checked, with the rest unexplained. Across this sample there are 45,000 to 55,000 clones, with 86% seen only once. The ten largest clones take up 15% to 20% of the sample. Sequenced material: peripheral blood, taken before any cancer treatment. The source of these receptors is a male donor at least 60 years old with stage III squamous cell lung carcinoma.

The V and J genes are TRBV18 and TRBJ2-2, with D possibly TRBD2 on 7 matching bases. CDR1 is KGHSH and CDR2 is LQKENI in the germline V gene. This CDR3 has 18 amino acids. Trimming took off 5 bases at V and 0 bases at J, with 19 bases between the two ends. The CDR3 reads CASSRLAGAPSNTGELFF. In DNA, the CDR3 is TGTGCCAGCTCAAGACTCGCGGGGGCCCCATCGAACACCGGGGAGCTGTTTTTT.

The genes are TRBV11-2 and TRBJ2-7; 8 bases line up with TRBD1. The CDR3 is 15 amino acids. With 5 bases clipped from V and 2 bases from J, the junction kept 8 bases outside the gene matches. Germline values: CDR1 SGHAT, CDR2 FQNNGV. The CDR3 reads CASSPFTGGTYEQYF. DNA for the CDR3: TGTGCCAGCAGCCCATTCACAGGGGGGACCTACGAGCAGTACTTC.

The V and J genes are TRBV19 and TRBJ2-3, with 7 bases aligning to TRBD1. Germline V gives CDR1 LNHDA, CDR2 SQIVND (reference sequence). The CDR3 spans 13 residues. V lost 9 bases to trimming and J lost 11 bases; unmatched junction nucleotides: 14. In DNA form, the CDR3 reads TGTGCCAGCGCCGGGACAGCCCAGATAGAGCAGTATTTT. Translation: CASAGTAQIEQYF.

This CDR3 is CASSQEGETNEKLFF. The CDR3 region has the DNA TGCGCCAGCAGCCAAGAAGGCGAAACTAATGAAAAACTGTTTTTT. The V and J genes are TRBV4-3 and TRBJ1-4; D is unresolved. The CDR3 covers 15 residues. Germline assignment: CDR1 LGHNA and CDR2 YSLEER. V was trimmed by 0 bases and J by 1 base, leaving 6 bases between them.

DNA for the CDR3: TGTGCCAGCAGCTTAAGAGAATCGCAGGGGTATTATGGCTACACCTTC. Protein sequence: CASSLRESQGYYGYTF. The V gene is TRBV7-9, the J gene TRBJ1-2; tentative D call: TRBD1 (6 bases). The CDR3 loop spans 16 amino acids. In germline, CDR1 is SEHNR, CDR2 FQNEAQ (reference sequence). V was clipped by 2 bases and J by 5 bases, with 18 bases between them.

This chain joins TRBV7-6 and TRBJ2-1; no reliable D call. The germline gives CDR1 SGHVS, CDR2 FNYEAQ. Trimming left V 5 bases short and J 6 bases short, with 8 bases between. This CDR3 is built from 12 residues. Here the CDR3 DNA reads TGTGCCAGCAGCCCCCAACCCAATGAGCAGTTCTTC. Translated: CASSPQPNEQFF.

The chain links TRBV19 to TRBJ2-2; D is unresolved. The length of the CDR3 is 15 residues. Between the trimmed V and J ends, which lost 4 bases and 4 bases, there was a span of 13 bases. Looked up from germline, CDR1 is LNHDA and CDR2 is SQIVND (reference sequence). CDR3 nucleotide sequence: TGTGCCAGTAGTAGTAAACAGAAATTCACCGGGGAGCTGTTTTTT. This gives the protein CASSSKQKFTGELFF.

The chain links TRBV11-2 to TRBJ1-6; weak D call: TRBD1 (5 bases). The CDR3 runs 18 residues. CDR1 is SGHAT and CDR2 is FQNNGV in the germline V gene. Trimming removed 4 bases from V and 0 bases from J, with 16 bases in between. The chain's CDR3 is CASSSSTASISYNSPLHF. The CDR3 nucleotides are TGTGCCAGCAGCTCTTCGACAGCTTCGATCTCCTATAATTCACCCCTCCACTTT.

This chain joins TRBV27 and TRBJ2-2; D is possibly TRBD1 (7 bases). CDR3 length: 17 residues. Deletions cut 6 bases from V and 3 bases from J, with 20 bases between. Germline loops: CDR1 MNHEY, CDR2 SMNVEV (reference sequence). The CDR3 region has the DNA TGTGCCAGCAGCCCGACAGGGAGGCGGCAACACACCGGGGAGCTGTTTTTT. This translates into CASSPTGRRQHTGELFF.

The genes are TRBV5-1 and TRBJ2-7; the D gene is possibly TRBD2 (6 bases). V shed 3 bases and J shed 6 bases, with 19 bases lying between them. The germline CDR1 and CDR2 sequences are SGHRS and YFSETQ. CDR3 length: 15 amino acids. The CDR3 DNA reads TGCGCCAGCAGCTACATCGGGGGTCAAATCGGCGAGCAGTACTTC. Translating it yields CASSYIGGQIGEQYF.

The rearrangement links TRBV7-9 to TRBJ2-2, with TRBD1 matching 7 bases. Germline CDR1 reads SEHNR; CDR2 reads FQNEAQ (reference sequence). The CDR3 is 15 amino acids. Losses at the gene ends were 4 bases for V and 4 bases for J; bases not matched to a gene: 6. The CDR3: CASSSYRGATGELFF. In nucleotides, the CDR3 is TGTGCCAGCAGCTCCTACAGGGGAGCCACCGGGGAGCTGTTTTTT. Filled out from reference TRBV7-9 and TRBJ2-2, the complete variable domain reads DTGVSQNPRHKITKRGQNVTFRCDPISEHNRLYWYRQTLGQGPEFLTYFQNEAQLEKSRLLSDRFSAERPKGSFSTLEIQRTEQGDSAMYLCASSSYRGATGELFFGEGSRLTVL.

V is TRBV6-5 and J is TRBJ1-4; D remains unclear. Germline values: CDR1 MNHEY, CDR2 SVGAGI. There are 13 residues in the CDR3. V was trimmed by 0 bases and J by 6 bases, leaving 5 bases between them. CDR3 amino acids: CASSYSYDEKLFF. CDR3 coding DNA: TGTGCCAGCAGTTACTCCTATGATGAAAAACTGTTTTTT.

This clone was observed a single time. The chain has TRBV5-4 and TRBJ2-3, with 8 bases fitting TRBD2. The junction had 14 bases not matched to a gene; V was cut back by 6 bases and J by 2 bases. Looked up from germline, CDR1 is SGHNT and CDR2 is YYREEE (reference sequence). The CDR3 is made up of 17 amino acids. Here the CDR3 reads CASTLAGRGANTDTQYF. The CDR3 nucleotides read TGTGCCAGCACCCTGGCGGGGCGGGGGGCGAACACAGATACGCAGTATTTT.

The rearrangement uses TRBV27 and TRBJ2-5; the match to TRBD2 covers 8 bases. CDR3 length equals 16 residues. J gave up 1 base and V 4 bases, and 8 bases lay outside the gene matches. Germline CDR1 reads MNHEY; CDR2 reads SMNVEV (reference sequence). CDR3 bases: TGTGCCAGCAGTTGGACACGGGAGGGGGGCCAAGAGACCCAGTACTTC. It translates to CASSWTREGGQETQYF.

This chain connects TRBV5-4 to TRBJ2-4; weak D call: TRBD2 (6 bases). Deletions cut 2 bases from V and 7 bases from J, with 7 bases between. From germline, CDR1 is SGHNT and CDR2 YYREEE (reference sequence). This CDR3 region has 12 residues. CDR3 nucleotides: TGTGCCAGCAGCTTAGGAGGGAACATTCAGTACTTC. This encodes CASSLGGNIQYF.